These 2 T cell receptor beta chains originate from one sample sequenced in a study of T cells after yellow fever vaccination. Using its own MiXCR run on the 5' RACE reads, TCRdb lists one record per CDR3 protein. The table lists 600,000 to 750,000 distinct CDR3 sequences, 9% to 15% of them singletons. The source material was PBMCs, sampled on the day of the yellow fever booster vaccination. These receptor sequences come from a man younger than 45 who received the YFV17D yellow fever vaccine.

The genes are TRBV11-2 and TRBJ2-1; maybe TRBD2 (6 bases). CDR1 SGHAT and CDR2 FQNNGV come from the germline V gene. CDR3 length: 13 amino acids. Between the trimmed V and J ends, which lost 8 bases and 7 bases, there was a span of 15 bases. The DNA of the CDR3 is TGTGCCAGCTGCTCCCTGGGGGGAAATGAGCAGTTCTTC. As protein: CASCSLGGNEQFF.

There are many counts of this clonotype. The genes are TRBV20-1 and TRBJ2-1; TRBD2 agrees at 9 bases. Germline V lookup: CDR1 DFQATT, CDR2 SNEGSKA (reference sequence). V lost 1 base, J lost 6 bases, and 10 bases stayed unmatched. The CDR3 spans 16 residues. This chain's CDR3 is CSARALGAGGPNEQFF. The CDR3 DNA sequence: TGCAGTGCTAGAGCCCTCGGCGCGGGAGGGCCCAATGAGCAGTTCTTC.